The rows below give T cell receptor beta chains drawn from one sample of a study of T-cell memory formation after mild COVID-19. TCRdb called the 5' RACE reads again in MiXCR, with one record for every CDR3 protein. This sample has 500,000 to 650,000 distinct CDR3 sequences, with about 20% found just once. Sequenced: PBMCs or a T cell subset sorted from them (not recorded which). The receptors derive from an adult woman who had mild COVID-19 (a few samples of this study predate the infection). Cell type and time point are not known. Each CDR3 is given with its conserved first and last residue. D genes are given only for firm matches. The size of a clone is reported for some rows only, either as once, few or many, or as a class for expanded clones.

j_gene: TRBJ2-5; abundance: few; d_gene: TRBD2; v_gene: TRBV7-2; CDR3nt: TGTGCCAGCAGCTCTGGACGGGGGGGCGTCTATGGCCAGACCCAGTACTTC; CDR3aa: CASSSGRGGVYGQTQYF
j_gene: TRBJ1-2; abundance: -; d_gene: TRBD1; v_gene: TRBV12-3/TRBV12-4; CDR3nt: TGTGCCAGCAGCTCACCGGGACAGGGGGTGGATGGCTACACCTTC; CDR3aa: CASSSPGQGVDGYTF
j_gene: TRBJ1-6; abundance: few; d_gene: -; v_gene: TRBV2; CDR3nt: TGTGCCAGCAGGGAAAGCGGGTCACCCCTCCACTTT; CDR3aa: CASRESGSPLHF
j_gene: TRBJ2-5; abundance: few; d_gene: -; v_gene: TRBV7-9; CDR3nt: TGTGCCAGCGATAACTTCCAAGAGACCCAGTACTTC; CDR3aa: CASDNFQETQYF
j_gene: TRBJ1-2; abundance: few; d_gene: -; v_gene: TRBV30; CDR3nt: TGTGCCTGGAGTGTAAAAGGGTTTCCCCATCACTACTATGGCTACACCTTC; CDR3aa: CAWSVKGFPHHYYGYTF
j_gene: TRBJ2-7; abundance: few; d_gene: -; v_gene: TRBV5-6; CDR3nt: TGTGCCAGCGGACAGAGTGGGGGGATCGAGCAGTACTTC; CDR3aa: CASGQSGGIEQYF
j_gene: TRBJ2-7; abundance: -; d_gene: -; v_gene: TRBV20-1; CDR3nt: TGCAGTGCTAGAGACCCGGGGAGGGGGCTAAACGAGCAGTACTTC; CDR3aa: CSARDPGRGLNEQYF
j_gene: TRBJ2-7; abundance: few; d_gene: TRBD1; v_gene: TRBV7-9; CDR3nt: TGTGCCAGCAGCTTATTGTCCGACAGGGGGTACGAGCAGTACTTC; CDR3aa: CASSLLSDRGYEQYF
j_gene: TRBJ2-2; abundance: few; d_gene: TRBD1; v_gene: TRBV24-1; CDR3nt: TGTGCCACCAGTGATTGGGACAGGGGAAACACCGGGGAGCTGTTTTTT; CDR3aa: CATSDWDRGNTGELFF
j_gene: TRBJ2-5; abundance: few; d_gene: TRBD1; v_gene: TRBV6-6; CDR3nt: TGTGCCAGCAGTTCAGGGGGAATCCCGGAGACCCAGTACTTC; CDR3aa: CASSSGGIPETQYF
j_gene: TRBJ2-7; abundance: -; d_gene: TRBD1; v_gene: TRBV4-2; CDR3nt: TGTGCCAGCAGCCTTAACAGGGGGCCCACCTACGAGCAGTACTTC; CDR3aa: CASSLNRGPTYEQYF
j_gene: TRBJ2-3; abundance: once; d_gene: TRBD1; v_gene: TRBV5-4; CDR3nt: TGTGCCAGCAGCCTTGACAGGGGGTGGGCAGATACGCAGTATTTT; CDR3aa: CASSLDRGWADTQYF
j_gene: TRBJ1-1; abundance: few; d_gene: -; v_gene: TRBV5-1; CDR3nt: TGCGCCAGCAGCTTGAAGAGCGGTCTCTATGGTGGGACTGAAGCTTTCTTT; CDR3aa: CASSLKSGLYGGTEAFF
j_gene: TRBJ1-3; abundance: few; d_gene: -; v_gene: TRBV11-3; CDR3nt: TGTGCCAGCAGCCTGTACTTAGGGAACTCTGGAAACACCATATATTTT; CDR3aa: CASSLYLGNSGNTIYF
j_gene: TRBJ1-5; abundance: -; d_gene: -; v_gene: TRBV12-3/TRBV12-4; CDR3nt: TGTGCCAGCAGCGCTACAGGGAACCATCAGCCCCAGCATTTT; CDR3aa: CASSATGNHQPQHF
j_gene: TRBJ2-1; abundance: -; d_gene: -; v_gene: TRBV5-1; CDR3nt: TGCGCCAGCAGCGCGTACAGTAGCGAAAGCTCCTACAATGAGCAGTTCTTC; CDR3aa: CASSAYSSESSYNEQFF
j_gene: TRBJ2-2; abundance: few; d_gene: TRBD2; v_gene: TRBV19; CDR3nt: TGTGCCAGTAGACCAGGGATGGCGGGGGCGAACACCGGGGAGCTGTTTTTT; CDR3aa: CASRPGMAGANTGELFF
j_gene: TRBJ2-6; abundance: -; d_gene: -; v_gene: TRBV7-6; CDR3nt: TGTGCCAGCAGCCCCTGGTCTGGGGCCAACGTCCTGACTTTC; CDR3aa: CASSPWSGANVLTF
j_gene: TRBJ2-7; abundance: -; d_gene: TRBD2; v_gene: TRBV4-3; CDR3nt: TGCGCCAGCAGCCAAGTCTTTAGCGGGTCCTCCTACGAGCAGTACTTC; CDR3aa: CASSQVFSGSSYEQYF
j_gene: TRBJ2-7; abundance: -; d_gene: -; v_gene: TRBV3-1; CDR3nt: TGTGCCAGCAGCCAAGCCCCGAGCTCCTCAGTCCCGTACTTC; CDR3aa: CASSQAPSSSVPYF
j_gene: TRBJ2-7; abundance: few; d_gene: -; v_gene: TRBV7-9; CDR3nt: TGTGCCAGCAGCACCCGACTTGGGAACGAGCAGTACTTC; CDR3aa: CASSTRLGNEQYF
j_gene: TRBJ2-1; abundance: many; d_gene: -; v_gene: TRBV11-3; CDR3nt: TGTGCCAGCAGCACAGGGTTTCGGACAGACAATGAGCAGTTCTTC; CDR3aa: CASSTGFRTDNEQFF
j_gene: TRBJ2-1; abundance: few; d_gene: TRBD1; v_gene: TRBV29-1; CDR3nt: TGCAGCGTTGGACAGGGCGAGGTCTATGAGCAGTTCTTC; CDR3aa: CSVGQGEVYEQFF
j_gene: TRBJ2-3; abundance: -; d_gene: -; v_gene: TRBV5-1; CDR3nt: TGCGCCAGCAGCTCACCTGAGGGCACAGATACGCAGTATTTT; CDR3aa: CASSSPEGTDTQYF
j_gene: TRBJ2-7; abundance: -; d_gene: -; v_gene: TRBV5-5; CDR3nt: TGTGCCAGCAGCTTGATGGGGGGTAGCGAGCAGTACTTC; CDR3aa: CASSLMGGSEQYF
j_gene: TRBJ2-7; abundance: few; d_gene: TRBD2; v_gene: TRBV12-3/TRBV12-4; CDR3nt: TGTGCCAGCAGGTATAGCGGGGTCTCCTACGAGCAGTACTTC; CDR3aa: CASRYSGVSYEQYF
j_gene: TRBJ2-7; abundance: -; d_gene: -; v_gene: TRBV27; CDR3nt: TGTGCCAGCAGTTACGACCGGGTCTCCTACGAGCAGTACTTC; CDR3aa: CASSYDRVSYEQYF